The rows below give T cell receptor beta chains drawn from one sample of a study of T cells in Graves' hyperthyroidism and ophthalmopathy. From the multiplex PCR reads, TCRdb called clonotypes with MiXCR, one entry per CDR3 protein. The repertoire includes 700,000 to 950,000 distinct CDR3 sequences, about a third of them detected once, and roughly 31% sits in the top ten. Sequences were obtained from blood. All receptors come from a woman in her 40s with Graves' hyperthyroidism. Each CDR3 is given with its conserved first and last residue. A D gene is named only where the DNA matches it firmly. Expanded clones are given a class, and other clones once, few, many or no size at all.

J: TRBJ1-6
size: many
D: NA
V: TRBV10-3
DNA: TGTGCCATCAGGGATTGGGACACACATAATTCACCCCTCCACTTT
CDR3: CAIRDWDTHNSPLHF

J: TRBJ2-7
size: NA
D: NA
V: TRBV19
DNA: TGTGCCAGTAGTATTCTCCTTCTACCCGAACCGGGCCTCGAGCAGTACTTC
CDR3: CASSILLLPEPGLEQYF

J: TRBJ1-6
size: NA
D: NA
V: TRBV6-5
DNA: TGTGCCAGCAGTTACTCGCCAGGGGTAAATTCACCCCTCCACTTT
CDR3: CASSYSPGVNSPLHF

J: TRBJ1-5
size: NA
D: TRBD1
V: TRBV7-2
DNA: TGTGCCTGGGATCGGGGACAGGGGCCTCAGCCCCAGCATTTT
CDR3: CAWDRGQGPQPQHF

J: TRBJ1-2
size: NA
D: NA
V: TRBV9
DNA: TGTGCCAGCAGCCCCATTGCCGTCAGGGTCTATGGCTACACCTTC
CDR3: CASSPIAVRVYGYTF

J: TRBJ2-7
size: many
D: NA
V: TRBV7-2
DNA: TGTGCCAGCAGCTTAGAAACAGCAGGGGAGCAGTACTTC
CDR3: CASSLETAGEQYF

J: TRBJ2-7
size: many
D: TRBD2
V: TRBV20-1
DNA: TGCAGTGCTAGGAAGGCGCTGGGGACTACCTACGAGCAGTACTTC
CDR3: CSARKALGTTYEQYF

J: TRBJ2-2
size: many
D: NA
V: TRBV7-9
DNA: TGTGCCAGCAGCTCCCCCAGCGTCACCGGGGAGCTGTTTTTT
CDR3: CASSSPSVTGELFF

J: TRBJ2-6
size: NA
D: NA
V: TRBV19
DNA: TGTGCCTGTAGGCGAATAACCGACTCTGGGGCCAACGTCCTGACTTTC
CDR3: CACRRITDSGANVLTF

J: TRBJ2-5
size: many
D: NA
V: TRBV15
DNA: TGTGCCACCAGCAGAGATAGTGCTAGCGTAGATGAGACCCAGTACTTC
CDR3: CATSRDSASVDETQYF

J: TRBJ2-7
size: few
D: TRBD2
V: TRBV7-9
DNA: TGTGCCAGCAGCCAACAGACTAGCGGGGGGGCCTCAGCCTACGAGCAGTACTTC
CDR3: CASSQQTSGGASAYEQYF

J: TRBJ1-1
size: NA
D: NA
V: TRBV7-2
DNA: TGTGCCAGCAGCTTAGTTAGATCAGGGGCGAACACTGAAGCTTTCTTT
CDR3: CASSLVRSGANTEAFF

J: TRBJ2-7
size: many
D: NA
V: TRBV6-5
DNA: TGTGCCAGCAGTTACGGGAGGACAACCTACGAGCAGTACTTC
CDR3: CASSYGRTTYEQYF

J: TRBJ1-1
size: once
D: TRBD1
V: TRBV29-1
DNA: TGCAGCGTGGGCCCGACAGGGTTTACTGAAGCTTTCTTT
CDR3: CSVGPTGFTEAFF

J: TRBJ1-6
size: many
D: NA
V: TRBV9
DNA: TGTGCCAGCAGCGTAGCAGGAGGGTCGGCCGGATCACCCCTCCACTTT
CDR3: CASSVAGGSAGSPLHF

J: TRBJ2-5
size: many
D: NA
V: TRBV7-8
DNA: TGTGCCAGCAGCAGAAGGACAGAACAAGAGACCCAGTACTTC
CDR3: CASSRRTEQETQYF

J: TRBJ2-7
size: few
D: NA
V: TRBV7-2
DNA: TGTGCCAGCAGCCCAGCCCCCCTCGGTGGGGCTAGACCAGAGCAGTACTTC
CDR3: CASSPAPLGGARPEQYF

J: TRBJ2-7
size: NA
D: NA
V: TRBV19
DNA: TGTGCCAGTAGTATGAGGGGCCCGACTACGAGGGAGCAGTACTTC
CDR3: CASSMRGPTTREQYF

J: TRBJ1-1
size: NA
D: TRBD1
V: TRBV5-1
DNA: TGCGCCAGCAGCTTGTCCCCAGGGGGGCAAGCTTTCTTT
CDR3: CASSLSPGGQAFF

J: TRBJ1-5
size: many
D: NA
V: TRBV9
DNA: TGTGCCAGCAGCCAGAGGGGGGTTCAGCCCCAGCATTTT
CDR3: CASSQRGVQPQHF

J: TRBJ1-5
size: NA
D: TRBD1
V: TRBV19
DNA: TGTGCCAGTAGTGACGGGACAGCGATACCCAATCAGCCCCAGCATTTT
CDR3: CASSDGTAIPNQPQHF

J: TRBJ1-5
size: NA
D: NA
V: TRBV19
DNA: TGTGCCAGTACAGGACTAGCGGGACAGCCCCAGCATTTT
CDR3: CASTGLAGQPQHF

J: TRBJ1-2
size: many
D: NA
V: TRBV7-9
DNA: TGTGCCAGCAGCTTAGTGGGGGAAGCGGTGGATGGCTACACCTTC
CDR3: CASSLVGEAVDGYTF

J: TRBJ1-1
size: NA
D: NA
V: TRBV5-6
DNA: TGTGCCAGCAGCTTGGCAAGCGGGCACATGAACACTGAAGCTTTCTTT
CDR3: CASSLASGHMNTEAFF

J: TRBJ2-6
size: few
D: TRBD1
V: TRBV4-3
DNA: TGCGCCAGCAGCCAAAGGGGGCCGGGCGCTGGGGCCAACGTCCTGACTTTC
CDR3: CASSQRGPGAGANVLTF

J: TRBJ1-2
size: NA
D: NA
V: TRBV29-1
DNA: TGCAGCGTTGACGACGGATCGGTCTATGGCTACACCTTC
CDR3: CSVDDGSVYGYTF

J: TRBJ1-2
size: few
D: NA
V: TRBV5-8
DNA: TGTGCCAGCAGCTTCGGGGGTCCTGACTATGGCTACACCTTC
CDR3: CASSFGGPDYGYTF

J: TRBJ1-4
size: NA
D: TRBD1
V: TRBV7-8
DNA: TGTGTCAGCAGCAAAGGGACAGCGAGAAATGAAAAACTGTTTTTT
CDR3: CVSSKGTARNEKLFF

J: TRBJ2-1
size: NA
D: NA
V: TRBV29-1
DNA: TGCAGCGTTGAACGCCGCGACTCCTACAATGAGCAGTTCTTC
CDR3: CSVERRDSYNEQFF

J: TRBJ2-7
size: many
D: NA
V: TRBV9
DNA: TGTGCCAGCAGCACGGACGGGAGAGACCCTACTCAGCAGTACTTC
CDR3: CASSTDGRDPTQQYF

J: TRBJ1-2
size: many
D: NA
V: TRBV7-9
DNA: TGTGCCAGCAGGTCCGGCGGTGGCTATGGCTACACCTTC
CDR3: CASRSGGGYGYTF

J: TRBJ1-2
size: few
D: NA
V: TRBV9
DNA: TGTGCCAGCAGCCCTCTGACTATTCCGGGACTCTTCTATGGCTACACCTTC
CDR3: CASSPLTIPGLFYGYTF

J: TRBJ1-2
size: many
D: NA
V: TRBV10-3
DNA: TGTGCCATCAGTGAGTCTGGAGGACAGATATATGGCTACACCTTC
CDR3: CAISESGGQIYGYTF

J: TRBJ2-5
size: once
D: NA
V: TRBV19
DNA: TGTGCCAGTAGTATAGTTCGGACACGACAAGAGACCCAGTACTTC
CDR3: CASSIVRTRQETQYF

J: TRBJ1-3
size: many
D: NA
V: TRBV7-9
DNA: TGTGCCAGCAGCTTCCGGGCCGCCGGTCAAGGAAACACCATATATTTT
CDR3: CASSFRAAGQGNTIYF

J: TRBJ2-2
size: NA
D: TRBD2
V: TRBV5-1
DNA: TGCGCCAGCAGCCTGGGACTAGCTTTCCTCACCGGGGAGCTGTTTTTT
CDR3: CASSLGLAFLTGELFF

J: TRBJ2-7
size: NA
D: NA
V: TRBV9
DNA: TGTGCCAGCAGCGTAGAATCCACTCCCACCTACGAGCAGTACTTC
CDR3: CASSVESTPTYEQYF